This TCR beta chain derives from a study of T cells in Graves' hyperthyroidism and ophthalmopathy. Whole-study context: The initial diagnosis was the point when peripheral blood was collected, ahead of any treatment.

The investigators amplified TCR beta CDR3 regions from RNA transcripts. A set of HTBI primers served as the primers for a first-round RT-PCR of the TCR CDR3. TCRdb reanalysed the multiplex PCR reads using MiXCR and keeps one entry per CDR3 protein. The data contain 500,000 to 700,000 distinct CDR3 sequences, 15% to 20% of them singletons. Hyperthyroidism of Graves' type that showed no ophthalmopathy progression within 18 months was stable. Disease duration under 2 months; hyperthyroidism patients were aged 18 to 65. Diagnosis rested on symptoms, serum thyroxine and TRAb, thyroid ultrasound, and orbital computed tomography. This clonotype was seen at least ten times. Germline V lookup: CDR1 MDHEN, CDR2 SYDVKM. V was shortened by 5 bases and J by 0 bases, with 15 bases between the two germline ends. This CDR3 has 16 amino acids.

The material sequenced was blood. This clonotype originated in a woman aged 18-29 years with Graves' hyperthyroidism. This sequence joins TRBV28 and TRBJ2-3; D might be TRBD1 or TRBD2, each matching 6 bases. Written as DNA, the CDR3 is TGTGCCAGCAGTCGCAACAGGGACTCTAGCACAGATACGCAGTATTTT. This codes for CASSRNRDSSTDTQYF. The full variable domain, in which reference TRBV28 and TRBJ2-3 provide the parts outside the CDR3, is DVKVTQSSRYLVKRTGEKVFLECVQDMDHENMFWYRQDPGLGLRLIYFSYDVKMKEKGDIPEGYSVSREKKERFSLILESASTNQTSMYLCASSRNRDSSTDTQYFGPGTRLTVL.